The 27 T cell receptor beta chains listed next were all sequenced from one sample in a study of cytomegalovirus exposure and HLA in healthy donors. Researchers ran the PCR with 60 Vbeta and 13 Jbeta primers. Clones were read by immunoSEQ multiplex PCR, and TCRdb kept only the in-frame ones, dropping some. The sample shows about 180,000 clones, 82% of them seen only once. Sequencing was carried out using PBMCs. Receptors were obtained from a man aged 40-50 years in good health and CMV-seronegative.

The rearrangement uses TRBV5-5 and TRBJ2-7; 10 bases align to TRBD2. This CDR3 contains 15 residues. Per germline, CDR1 SGHKS and CDR2 YYEKEE (reference sequence). V lost 1 base and J lost 3; bases outside the gene matches: 4. This chain's CDR3 is CASSLRASGSYEQYF. Written as DNA, the CDR3 is TGTGCCAGCAGCTTGAGGGCTAGCGGGAGCTACGAGCAGTACTTC. Complete variable domain (other parts from reference TRBV5-5 and TRBJ2-7): DAGVTQSPTHLIKTRGQQVTLRCSPISGHKSVSWYQQVLGQGPQFIFQYYEKEERGRGNFPDRFSARQFPNYSSELNVNALLLGDSALYLCASSLRASGSYEQYFGPGTRLTVT.

The chain carries TRBV7-2 and TRBJ2-7; D may be TRBD1 (6 bases). Trimming removed 5 bases at V and 3 bases at J, with 17 bases between. This CDR3 comprises 15 residues. Germline lookup yields CDR1 SGHTA and CDR2 FQGNSA. CDR3 bases: TGTGCCAGCAGCGCCCCCGGCAGGGGTGGCTACGAGCAGTACTTC. Translation gives CASSAPGRGGYEQYF.

The chain is built from TRBV7-9 and TRBJ1-4, with 7 positions matching TRBD1. Unmatched junction bases numbered 1, after V lost 1 base and J lost 5 bases. The CDR3 totals 14 residues. The V gene's germline CDR1 is SEHNR and CDR2 FQNEAQ (reference sequence). CDR3 nucleotides: TGTGCCAGCAGCTTAGGAGGGGGCAATGAAAAACTGTTTTTT. It encodes CASSLGGGNEKLFF.

This clone was counted a single time. The chain has TRBV10-1 and TRBJ1-4; 8 bases map to TRBD1. This CDR3 contains 18 residues. In germline, CDR1 is WNHNN, CDR2 SYGVQD (reference sequence). Trimming removed 8 bases from V and 5 bases from J; junction bases left unmatched: 19. The CDR3 bases are TGCGCCAGCCCTGGGCCAAACGTACTAGGACAGGGCAATGAAAAACTGTTTTTT. Protein sequence: CASPGPNVLGQGNEKLFF.

This clone has only a few counts. This chain links TRBV28 with TRBJ2-7; D not resolved. This CDR3 contains 11 residues. V was clipped by 7 bases and J by 6 bases, with 10 bases between them. The V gene's germline CDR1 is MDHEN and CDR2 SYDVKM. The CDR3 loop is CASTALGEQYF. CDR3 sequence (DNA): TGTGCCAGCACCGCCCTCGGCGAGCAGTACTTC. The full variable domain, with the rest looked up from reference TRBV28 and TRBJ2-7, is DVKVTQSSRYLVKRTGEKVFLECVQDMDHENMFWYRQDPGLGLRLIYFSYDVKMKEKGDIPEGYSVSREKKERFSLILESASTNQTSMYLCASTALGEQYFGPGTRLTVT.

This clone was detected once. The rearrangement links TRBV27 to TRBJ2-1; 10 nucleotides align to TRBD1. Germline CDR1 and CDR2: MNHEY and SMNVEV (reference sequence). CDR3 length: 15 amino acids. The V gene end was trimmed by 4 bases and the J gene end by 4 bases; junction bases not matched to a gene: 4. CDR3 bases: TGTGCCAGCAGTTCCGGGACAGGGGCGTACAATGAGCAGTTCTTC. Translated, it gives CASSSGTGAYNEQFF.

The chain links TRBV5-1 to TRBJ1-5, with TRBD1 as a possible D gene (6 bases). Trimming took off 1 base at V and 6 bases at J, with 14 bases between the two ends. This CDR3 region has 15 residues. CDR1 SGHRS and CDR2 YFSETQ come from the germline V gene. The CDR3, as DNA: TGCGCCAGCAGCTTGTATACAGGGATAGGTCAGCCCCAGCATTTT. Translating gives CASSLYTGIGQPQHF.

In this sample, this clone turned up once. The chain uses TRBV2 and TRBJ2-5, with TRBD2 matching 13 bases. This CDR3 is built from 18 residues. V gave up 3 bases and J gave up 2 bases; unmatched junction bases: 9. Germline loops: CDR1 SNHLY, CDR2 FYNNEI. Here the CDR3 reads CASSDLSWTSGGQETQYF. The CDR3 region has the DNA TGTGCCAGCAGTGACCTGAGCTGGACTAGCGGGGGACAAGAGACCCAGTACTTC. Combining the CDR3 with reference TRBV2 and TRBJ2-5 gives the whole variable domain EPEVTQTPSHQVTQMGQEVILRCVPISNHLYFYWYRQILGQKVEFLVSFYNNEISEKSEIFDDQFSVERPDGSNFTLKIRSTKLEDSAMYFCASSDLSWTSGGQETQYFGPGTRLLVL.

V is TRBV12-2 and J is TRBJ2-5; the DNA was not used to check the table's D call, TRBD1. TRBV12-2 is a known pseudogene. The CDR3 runs to 15 residues. The CDR3: CASRLGSTAKETQYF. The CDR3 nucleotides read TGTGCAAGTCGCTTAGGCTCGACAGCGAAAGAGACCCAGTACTTC.

In this sample, this clone turned up a few times. The chain recombines TRBV27 with TRBJ1-6, with D tentatively TRBD1 (5 bases). Germline-derived CDR1 and CDR2 are MNHEY and SMNVEV (reference sequence). V was clipped by 3 bases and J by 6 bases, with 12 bases between them. There are 15 residues in the CDR3. The CDR3 region has the DNA TGTGCCAGCAGTTTCCCCGACAGACCTAATTCACCCCTCCACTTT. Protein product: CASSFPDRPNSPLHF.

V usage is TRBV5-1 and J usage is TRBJ2-7; 13 positions agree with TRBD2. Germline V gives CDR1 SGHRS, CDR2 YFSETQ. J was trimmed by 0 bases and V by 1 base; bases with no gene match: 10. CDR3 length: 19 residues. The CDR3 region has the DNA TGCGCCAGCAGCTTGTCCCCGGGACTAGCGGGGATTAGCTCCTACGAGCAGTACTTC. Encoded protein: CASSLSPGLAGISSYEQYF. Full variable domain (missing parts from reference TRBV5-1 and TRBJ2-7): KAGVTQTPRYLIKTRGQQVTLSCSPISGHRSVSWYQQTPGQGLQFLFEYFSETQRNKGNFPGRFSGRQFSNSRSEMNVSTLELGDSALYLCASSLSPGLAGISSYEQYFGPGTRLTVT.

This clone came up once. The rearrangement links TRBV9 to TRBJ1-6; D is ambiguous. The V end lost 3 bases, the J end lost 13 bases, and 20 bases lay between the germline ends. Germline V CDR1 and CDR2: SGDLS, YYNGEE. The CDR3 totals 15 residues. CDR3 protein: CASSGGPGPADPLHF. The CDR3 bases are TGTGCCAGCAGCGGAGGGCCCGGACCCGCTGATCCCCTCCACTTT.

The V and J genes are TRBV25-1 and TRBJ2-2; 7 nucleotides line up with TRBD1. V shed 3 bases and J 9 bases; nucleotides not matched to a gene: 1. The CDR3 is 12 residues long. Germline V gene lookup returns CDR1 MGHDK and CDR2 SYGVNS. CDR3 residues: CASSEGQRELFF. The CDR3 coding sequence is TGTGCCAGCAGTGAGGGACAGAGGGAGCTGTTTTTT.

This chain joins TRBV29-1 and TRBJ2-7; 12 bases are a match to TRBD2. The V gene's germline CDR1 is SQVTM and CDR2 ANQGSEA. V shed 7 bases, J shed 7 bases, and the junction held 5 bases outside the gene matches. The CDR3 sequence is 12 residues long. The CDR3 protein is CSGRLAGEEQYF. Here the CDR3 DNA reads TGCAGCGGGCGACTAGCGGGAGAAGAGCAGTACTTC.

The chain joins TRBV2 to TRBJ2-5; 7 positions agree with TRBD2. The CDR3 is 13 amino acids. Trimming at V came to 1 base and at J to 11 bases, leaving 7 bases not matched to a gene. Germline CDR1 SNHLY, CDR2 FYNNEI. The CDR3 bases are TGTGCCAGCAGTGAAGTGGGGGGGAGGGAGCAGTACTTC. Protein sequence: CASSEVGGREQYF.

The chain has TRBV4-1 and TRBJ1-4; tentatively, D is TRBD1 (5 bases). The CDR3 contains 15 residues. Germline CDR1 reads MGHRA; CDR2 reads YSYEKL. V lost 3 bases and J 0 bases, leaving 8 bases between the germline ends. The CDR3 spells CASSQTVATNEKLFF. Written as DNA, the CDR3 is TGCGCCAGCAGCCAGACAGTTGCAACTAATGAAAAACTGTTTTTT.

This chain joins TRBV11-2 and TRBJ1-2, with TRBD1 identical over 8 bases. The V and J ends lost 6 bases and 7 bases, in that order; junction bases with no gene match: 10. In germline, CDR1 is SGHAT, CDR2 FQNNGV. The CDR3 loop spans 14 amino acids. CDR3 nucleotide sequence: TGTGCCAGCAGTACGATCAGGGGGCAGGGTGGCTACACCTTC. Translation gives CASSTIRGQGGYTF. Drawing the rest from reference TRBV11-2 and TRBJ1-2, the complete variable domain is EAGVAQSPRYKIIEKRQSVAFWCNPISGHATLYWYQQILGQGPKLLIQFQNNGVVDDSQLPKDRFSAERLKGVDSTLKIQPAKLEDSAVYLCASSTIRGQGGYTFGSGTRLTVV.

The V gene is TRBV19, the J gene TRBJ2-5; 7 bases map to TRBD2. Per the germline V gene, CDR1 is LNHDA and CDR2 is SQIVND (reference sequence). This CDR3 spans 15 amino acids. V shed 3 bases, J shed 4 bases, and the junction held 8 bases outside the gene matches. CDR3 loop: CASSIPAGKGETQYF. Written as DNA, the CDR3 is TGTGCCAGTAGTATCCCAGCGGGGAAGGGAGAGACCCAGTACTTC.

Comments on this clone: One end of the junction fails to match germline, which may point to a read error. The V gene is TRBV5-4, the J gene TRBJ2-7, with 7 bases matching TRBD1. Germline CDR1 reads SGHNT; CDR2 reads YYREEE (reference sequence). This CDR3 region has 14 residues. This CDR3 is CASSSTGKTTRQHF. The CDR3 DNA follows: TGTGCCAGCAGCTCGACAGGGAAGACCACTCGGCAGCACTTC.

This rearrangement joins TRBV6-5 to TRBJ1-1; D is unresolved. Between the trimmed V and J ends, which lost 2 bases and 3 bases, there was a span of 13 bases. Germline V gives CDR1 MNHEY, CDR2 SVGAGI. The CDR3 has 15 amino acids. The CDR3 spells CASSYEGGTYTEAFF. CDR3 bases: TGTGCCAGCAGTTACGAAGGCGGCACCTACACTGAAGCTTTCTTT.

The V and J genes are TRBV11-3 and TRBJ2-6; 7 bases align to TRBD1. After removal of 3 bases from V and 1 base from J, the junction contained 0 bases not matched to a gene. The CDR3 runs 15 residues. The germline CDR1 and CDR2 sequences are SGHNT and YENEEA. In DNA form, the CDR3 reads TGTGCCAGCAGCTTGACAGGGTCTGGGGCCAACGTCCTGACTTTC. Protein: CASSLTGSGANVLTF.

This chain links TRBV9 with TRBJ1-4; tentatively, D is TRBD1 (6 bases). V was shortened by 7 bases and J by 2 bases, with 15 bases between the two germline ends. There are 15 residues in the CDR3. CDR1 SGDLS and CDR2 YYNGEE come from the germline V gene. The CDR3 is CASSTSTGTNEKLFF. The CDR3 DNA reads as TGTGCCAGCTCAACCTCAACAGGGACTAATGAAAAACTGTTTTTT.

This sequence joins TRBV19 and TRBJ1-5; no clear D gene. The germline gives CDR1 LNHDA, CDR2 SQIVND (reference sequence). CDR3 length: 16 amino acids. V was cut by 1 base and J by 5 bases, with 15 bases left in between. The CDR3 is CASSIGPGLGDQPQHF. CDR3 sequence (DNA): TGTGCCAGTAGTATAGGACCGGGGTTAGGAGATCAGCCCCAGCATTTT.

The chain employs TRBV2 and TRBJ2-1, with D possibly TRBD2 on 6 matching bases. Germline V gives CDR1 SNHLY, CDR2 FYNNEI. The CDR3 runs to 15 residues. Trimming removed 0 bases from V and 8 bases from J, with 14 bases in between. In nucleotides, the CDR3 is TGTGCCAGCAGTGAAGCGCTTCGGTCGGGAGATGAGCAGTTCTTC. Translation: CASSEALRSGDEQFF.

In its sample, this clone was seen once. This chain links TRBV5-1 with TRBJ2-5, with D perhaps TRBD2 (6 bases). Between the trimmed V and J ends, which lost 4 bases and 0 bases, there was a span of 13 bases. Germline-derived CDR1 and CDR2 are SGHRS and YFSETQ. CDR3 length: 15 residues. The chain's CDR3 is CASSPPAGNQETQYF. The CDR3 DNA sequence: TGCGCCAGCAGCCCTCCTGCGGGGAACCAAGAGACCCAGTACTTC.

The J gene is TRBJ2-5, the V gene TRBV4-2, with a weak D call TRBD1 (7 bases). The CDR3 runs 17 residues. The germline V and J ends were trimmed by 0 bases and 5 bases, with 19 bases remaining between them. CDR1 and CDR2 from the germline V gene are LGHNA and YNFKEQ. The CDR3 DNA reads as TGTGCCAGCAGCCAAGACTCCACCAGGGGGGACTGGGAGACCCAGTACTTC. Translating it yields CASSQDSTRGDWETQYF.

The genes are TRBV11-2 and TRBJ1-1; D is perhaps TRBD1 (6 bases). Trimming stripped 5 bases from V and 6 bases from J, with 10 bases between. Per germline, CDR1 SGHAT and CDR2 FQNNGV. The CDR3 spans 12 residues. Here the CDR3 reads CASSAQGAEAFF. The CDR3 bases are TGTGCCAGCAGCGCACAGGGCGCTGAAGCTTTCTTT.